The 30 T cell receptor beta chains presented below share a single source sample, sequenced in a study of T cells after yellow fever vaccination (dated by TCRdb to the late 2010s). This sample's treatment or condition label indicates: live attenuated yellow fever vaccine strain. The receptor library was made with 5' RACE. Sequencing was performed on an Illumina HiSeq 2500. Clones were called with MiXCR by TCRdb after fastp trimmed the public reads at Q25, and only in-frame beta chains were retained. Merged by CDR3 protein, the rows form single entries marked with the most common genes and DNA. This sample lists under 600,000 distinct CDR3 sequences; around an eighth were detected once. The ten largest account for around an eighth of the sample. The source material was PBMCs, sampled on the day of the yellow fever booster vaccination. The source is a man under 40 who received the YFV17D yellow fever vaccine.

This clonotype was counted a few times. The chain uses TRBV29-1 and TRBJ1-2; 12 bases map to TRBD1. CDR3 length: 16 amino acids. Looked up from germline, CDR1 is SQVTM and CDR2 is ANQGSEA. V trimming: 1 base; J trimming: 4 bases; junction bases outside the gene matches: 7. The CDR3 loop reads CSVEGLGTGGIYGYTF. CDR3 DNA sequence: TGCAGCGTTGAAGGGTTAGGGACAGGGGGCATCTATGGCTACACCTTC.

This chain links TRBV6-2 or TRBV6-3 with TRBJ2-2; D unresolved. Germline assignment: CDR1 MNHEY and CDR2 SVGEGT. V shed 8 bases and J shed 5 bases, with 12 bases lying between them. The CDR3 runs to 13 residues. The CDR3 reads CASQLLRTGELFF. For the CDR3, the DNA is TGTGCCAGCCAGCTGCTAAGAACCGGGGAGCTGTTTTTT.

This sequence joins TRBV7-2 and TRBJ1-5; D possibly corresponds to TRBD1 (6 bases). The germline V and J ends were trimmed by 2 bases and 1 base, with 9 bases remaining between them. CDR1 is SGHTA and CDR2 is FQGNSA in the germline V gene. There are 15 residues in the CDR3. The CDR3, as DNA: TGTGCCAGCAGCTTAACAGGGAGGAGCAATCAGCCCCAGCATTTT. It is translated as CASSLTGRSNQPQHF.

This clonotype was detected only a few times. The chain has TRBV11-2 and TRBJ1-2; D uncertain. This CDR3 contains 16 residues. CDR1 SGHAT and CDR2 FQNNGV come from the germline V gene. Trimming cost V 5 bases and J 3 bases, with 19 bases left between them. The CDR3 loop is CASSGQLGSTYYGYTF. CDR3 coding DNA: TGTGCCAGCAGCGGGCAACTGGGCAGTACTTACTATGGCTACACCTTC.

The table lists this clonotype with many counts. J is TRBJ2-1 and V is TRBV2; D remains unclear. Between the trimmed V and J ends, which lost 8 bases and 6 bases, there was a span of 5 bases. Germline assignment: CDR1 SNHLY and CDR2 FYNNEI. The CDR3 is 10 amino acids. The CDR3 protein is CASRGNEQFF. As DNA, the CDR3 is TGTGCCAGCCGAGGCAATGAGCAGTTCTTC.

V usage is TRBV30 and J usage is TRBJ2-7; no definite D call. Trimming left V 8 bases short and J 6 bases short, with 17 bases between. The CDR3 is 12 amino acids. Germline-derived CDR1 and CDR2 are GTSNPN and SVGIG (reference sequence). CDR3 bases: TGTGCCCAGAAGGGCCTCGCCGGCGAGCAGTACTTC. As protein: CAQKGLAGEQYF.

J is TRBJ2-5 and V is TRBV24-1; tentative D call: TRBD1 (8 bases). The CDR3 covers 15 residues. Germline CDR1 is KGHDR and CDR2 is SFDVKD. V lost 3 bases and J lost 5, with 15 bases in between. This CDR3 is CATSDVQGEGETQYF. The DNA for the CDR3 is TGTGCCACCAGTGATGTACAGGGGGAGGGCGAGACCCAGTACTTC.

With respect to this clonotype: Sequence at one end of the junction differs from germline and may be a read error. The gene calls are TRBV7-7 and TRBJ2-2; D unresolved. The CDR3 covers 14 residues. Germline loops: CDR1 SSHAT, CDR2 FNYEAQ (reference sequence). For the CDR3, the DNA is TGTGCTAGCAGCCTCGGCCCGGAGATCGGGGAGCTGTTTTTT. This encodes CASSLGPEIGELFF.

This chain uses TRBV4-3 with TRBJ2-4, with TRBD1 as a possible D gene (5 bases). Trimming cost V 0 bases and J 9 bases, with 15 bases left between them. Germline V lookup: CDR1 LGHNA, CDR2 YSLEER. The CDR3 loop spans 15 amino acids. The CDR3 nucleotides read TGCGCCAGCAGCCAAGAAAAGCTGCTTCAGGGCATTCAGTACTTC. Translation: CASSQEKLLQGIQYF.

The chain combines TRBV20-1 with TRBJ1-1, with a tentative D call TRBD1 (5 bases). This CDR3 has 14 residues. The V gene's germline CDR1 is DFQATT and CDR2 SNEGSKA (reference sequence). Deletions cut 4 bases from V and 6 bases from J, with 18 bases between. CDR3 in amino acids: CSATRGRGNSEAFF. DNA of the CDR3: TGCAGTGCTACCCGGGGAAGGGGCAACTCTGAAGCTTTCTTT.

V is TRBV7-9 and J is TRBJ2-3; a weak D match, TRBD2 (5 bases). This CDR3 has 15 residues. The germline gives CDR1 SEHNR, CDR2 FQNEAQ (reference sequence). Trimming pared 0 bases from V and 2 bases from J, leaving 9 bases between. The CDR3 region is CASSLAGAYTDTQYF. The CDR3 nucleotides read TGTGCCAGCAGCTTAGCGGGAGCCTACACAGATACGCAGTATTTT.

Only a few counts were recorded for this clonotype. V and J are TRBV5-4 and TRBJ2-1; tentative D call: TRBD2 (5 bases). V lost 1 base and J lost 6, with 14 bases in between. CDR3 length: 15 amino acids. Germline loops: CDR1 SGHNT, CDR2 YYREEE (reference sequence). The CDR3, as DNA: TGTGCCAGCAGCTTGAAGGGAGTGCCTAGCAATGAGCAGTTCTTC. It encodes CASSLKGVPSNEQFF.

This clonotype came up a few times. The chain employs TRBV12-3 or TRBV12-4 and TRBJ2-7, with D hard to call. The CDR3 covers 13 residues. Trimming took off 1 base at V and 7 bases at J, with 11 bases between the two ends. Here the CDR3 DNA reads TGTGCCAGCAGTTTAGGGCCACTGACTGAGCAGTACTTC. Amino acid sequence: CASSLGPLTEQYF.

The V and J genes are TRBV6-5 and TRBJ2-1, with D possibly TRBD2 on 5 matching bases. Trimming pared 5 bases from V and 13 bases from J, leaving 15 bases between. The V gene's germline CDR1 is MNHEY and CDR2 SVGAGI. CDR3 length: 12 amino acids. DNA for the CDR3: TGTGCCAGCAGTCAGAAAGCGGAACCCCAGTTCTTC. The encoded protein is CASSQKAEPQFF.

The V gene is TRBV29-1, the J gene TRBJ1-1, with D hard to call. This CDR3 has 12 amino acids. V was pared by 3 bases and J by 7 bases, with 12 bases between. Germline values: CDR1 SQVTM, CDR2 ANQGSEA. The CDR3 spells CSVEGLLIEAFF. CDR3 coding DNA: TGCAGCGTTGAGGGCCTGCTAATTGAAGCTTTCTTT.

This clonotype was seen a handful of times. The rearrangement uses TRBV18 and TRBJ2-7, with D possibly matching TRBD1 (6 bases). Germline CDR1 and CDR2: KGHSH and LQKENI. The CDR3 has 14 residues. Trimming shortened V by 3 bases and J by 7 bases, and 16 bases separated the two germline ends. The CDR3 loop reads CASSPFTGTGEQYF. CDR3 DNA: TGTGCCAGCTCACCTTTTACAGGGACGGGGGAGCAGTACTTC.

The chain combines TRBV28 with TRBJ2-7; possible D gene TRBD1, 6 bases. CDR3 length: 16 residues. Germline CDR1 reads MDHEN; CDR2 reads SYDVKM. The V gene lost 1 base and the J gene lost 3 bases, with 16 bases spanning the gap. The CDR3 here is CASSLFLGQSDYEQYF. Written as DNA, the CDR3 is TGTGCCAGCAGTTTATTCCTCGGACAGTCCGACTACGAGCAGTACTTC.

J is TRBJ1-5 and V is TRBV20-1, with 7 bases that match TRBD1. Losses at the gene ends were 5 bases for V and 5 bases for J; bases not matched to a gene: 12. The CDR3 extends over 15 amino acids. Germline CDR1 DFQATT, CDR2 SNEGSKA (reference sequence). CDR3 sequence reads: CSARPPTGVHQPQHF. The CDR3, as DNA: TGCAGTGCTCGCCCGCCTACAGGGGTCCATCAGCCCCAGCATTTT.

This chain uses TRBV18 with TRBJ2-2, with 7 positions matching TRBD2. Germline CDR1 is KGHSH and CDR2 is LQKENI. V lost 2 bases and J lost 4; bases outside the gene matches: 7. The CDR3 totals 16 residues. Written as DNA, the CDR3 is TGTGCCAGCTCACCAATGCGGGAGAGGATCACCGGGGAGCTGTTTTTT. The encoded protein is CASSPMRERITGELFF.

This chain uses TRBV20-1 with TRBJ1-6; the D is unclear. The CDR3 is 16 residues long. In germline, CDR1 is DFQATT, CDR2 SNEGSKA (reference sequence). V was shortened by 3 bases and J by 7 bases, with 19 bases between the two germline ends. CDR3 DNA: TGCAGTGCTAGCCCTCAGGCAGCGGCGGTGAATTCACCCCTCCACTTT. Translation: CSASPQAAAVNSPLHF.

The sample holds a few counts of this clonotype. The chain couples TRBV5-6 to TRBJ1-1; no firm D call. This CDR3 is built from 14 residues. CDR1 and CDR2 (germline): SGHDT, YYEEEE. V shed 2 bases and J shed 0 bases, with 8 bases lying between them. This chain's CDR3 is CASSFGSLNTEAFF. The CDR3, as DNA: TGTGCCAGCAGCTTCGGCAGTTTGAACACTGAAGCTTTCTTT.

The V call is TRBV15, the J call TRBJ2-5, with D tentatively TRBD1 (5 bases). Germline V gene lookup returns CDR1 LNHNV and CDR2 YYDKDF (reference sequence). CDR3 length: 15 residues. V lost 0 bases to trimming and J lost 3 bases, with 11 bases between them. The CDR3 DNA sequence: TGTGCCACCAGCAGAGATCTTGCCAGGGAAGAGACCCAGTACTTC. This translates into CATSRDLAREETQYF.

The rearrangement joins TRBV7-9 to TRBJ2-7, with a possible D match to TRBD2 (7 bases). The CDR3 is 14 residues long. CDR1 and CDR2 from the germline V gene are SEHNR and FQNEAQ (reference sequence). V shed 2 bases and J shed 6 bases, with 14 bases lying between them. The CDR3 coding sequence is TGTGCCAGCAGCTTAAGGGGGGGTATCGGCGAGCAGTACTTC. It specifies CASSLRGGIGEQYF. Looking up the rest from reference TRBV7-9 and TRBJ2-7 gives the full variable domain: DTGVSQNPRHKITKRGQNVTFRCDPISEHNRLYWYRQTLGQGPEFLTYFQNEAQLEKSRLLSDRFSAERPKGSFSTLEIQRTEQGDSAMYLCASSLRGGIGEQYFGPGTRLTVT.

V is TRBV7-2 and J is TRBJ2-3, with D unresolved. Germline V gives CDR1 SGHTA, CDR2 FQGNSA. The CDR3 sequence is 15 residues long. Trimming took 0 bases from V and 0 from J, leaving 7 bases between them. This CDR3 reads CASSLARSSTDTQYF. The CDR3 coding sequence is TGTGCCAGCAGCTTAGCGCGTTCCAGCACAGATACGCAGTATTTT.

About this clonotype: A read error is possible here, since a much larger clone lies one base away. This sequence joins TRBV20-1 and TRBJ2-2; 10 positions match TRBD2. The germline V gene has CDR1 DFQATT and CDR2 SNEGSKA (reference sequence). The CDR3 is 17 residues long. The DNA of the CDR3 is TGCTGTGCTTTGCCGGAGAGGGGAGCGGGAGGGGCGGCGGAGCTGTTTTTT. It yields the protein CCALPERGAGGAAELFF.

This clonotype was seen a few times. The chain recombines TRBV29-1 with TRBJ2-7; the D gene is possibly TRBD2 (6 bases). Germline V gene lookup returns CDR1 SQVTM and CDR2 ANQGSEA. CDR3 length: 15 amino acids. Trimming pared 0 bases from V and 3 bases from J, leaving 15 bases between. The CDR3 DNA follows: TGCAGCGTTGAAGATAAGAGGGCGGGAAACTACGAGCAGTACTTC. It translates to CSVEDKRAGNYEQYF.

The chain is built from TRBV12-3 or TRBV12-4 and TRBJ1-2; D remains ambiguous. Trimming removed 2 bases from V and 3 bases from J, with 7 bases in between. The CDR3 loop spans 13 amino acids. The CDR3, as DNA: TGTGCCAGCAGTTTACGCTCCTACTATGGCTACACCTTC. Its protein product is CASSLRSYYGYTF.

The chain is built from TRBV14 and TRBJ2-1, with 8 bases identical to TRBD2. Per the germline V gene, CDR1 is SGHDN and CDR2 is FVKESK. This CDR3 is built from 16 residues. V was pared by 4 bases and J by 5 bases, with 10 bases of the junction left unmatched. The CDR3 DNA reads TGTGCCAGCAGCCCTACCGGGACTAGGTCCGACAATGAGCAGTTCTTC. This sequence encodes CASSPTGTRSDNEQFF.

In this sample, this clonotype turned up a few times. The gene calls are TRBV25-1 and TRBJ2-5; D is ambiguous. Between the trimmed V and J ends, which lost 4 bases and 5 bases, there was a span of 8 bases. The CDR3 totals 12 residues. In germline, CDR1 is MGHDK, CDR2 SYGVNS. CDR3 loop: CASSGVSETQYF. CDR3 in DNA: TGTGCCAGCAGTGGGGTATCCGAGACCCAGTACTTC.

The V and J genes are TRBV19 and TRBJ2-1; 7 positions agree with TRBD2. CDR1 is LNHDA, CDR2 SQIVND, per germline (reference sequence). The J segment lost 5 bases and the V segment lost 5 bases, leaving 12 bases of the junction unmatched. This CDR3 comprises 16 residues. The CDR3 is CASSPNLAARHNEQFF. In nucleotides, the CDR3 is TGTGCCAGTAGTCCCAACCTAGCGGCCCGTCACAATGAGCAGTTCTTC.